Below, one T cell receptor (beta chain) is given with its context. Methods used by the authors: Nucleated cell counts were estimated from reference gene primer amplification. TCRdb keeps only in-frame clones here, not all; method: immunoSEQ multiplex PCR. That table is the source of V, J and clone size, and D and trimming were worked out from the DNA. The sample yields roughly 82,000 clones, roughly 87% seen once. This entry is derived from a study of blood T cell repertoires in COVID-19. Background on the study: COVID-19 samples, acute and convalescent, were from the United States, Italy and Spain.

The CDR3 consists of 11 residues. Germline CDR1 SGDLS, CDR2 YYNGEE. The V end lost 10 bases, the J end lost 7 bases, and 14 bases lay between the germline ends. J is TRBJ1-1 and V is TRBV9, with D unclear. Sequencing input: peripheral blood. The TCR comes from a woman between 50 and 59 years old in a cohort sampled during active COVID-19. This chain's CDR3 is CAGSPHHEAFF. In DNA form, the CDR3 reads TGTGCCGGGAGTCCTCACCATGAAGCTTTCTTT.